Following are 18 T cell receptor beta chains from one sample sequenced in a study of T cell repertoires in cytomegalovirus infection. TCRdb re-analysed the reads in MiXCR, keeping a single row per CDR3 protein. The sample has hundreds of thousands of distinct CDR3 sequences; about a third are singletons. Material: PBMCs. These receptor sequences come from a human donor in good health (CMV status not recorded). Some clones in this sample may be carry-over from other donors' samples.

The chain uses TRBV7-9 and TRBJ2-5, with a possible D match to TRBD1 (7 bases). V was shortened by 1 base and J by 5 bases, with 20 bases between the two germline ends. CDR1 and CDR2 from the germline V gene are SEHNR and FQNEAQ (reference sequence). The CDR3 consists of 17 residues. The DNA for the CDR3 is TGTGCCAGCAGCTTAGAGGGGGCGGGGCCCCCTGTGGAGACCCAGTACTTC. Translation: CASSLEGAGPPVETQYF.

V gene TRBV7-9 combines with J gene TRBJ1-1; no clear D. The CDR3 has 14 amino acids. Trimming stripped 5 bases from V and 0 bases from J, with 10 bases between. Germline V gene data show CDR1 as SEHNR and CDR2 as FQNEAQ (reference sequence). CDR3 loop: CASSVRVLNTEAFF. The CDR3 nucleotides read TGTGCCAGCAGCGTGAGGGTGCTGAACACTGAAGCTTTCTTT.

The chain links TRBV10-3 to TRBJ1-2; no reliable D call. V lost 1 base and J lost 4, with 4 bases in between. This CDR3 is 12 amino acids long. CDR1 and CDR2 from the germline V gene are ENHRY and SYGVKD. Here the CDR3 DNA reads TGTGCCATCAGTGAGTTGAGCTATGGCTACACCTTC. Amino acids: CAISELSYGYTF.

The CDR3 nucleotides are TGTGCCAGCAGTTTTGCAGTTGGGACAGATACGCAGTATTTT. Protein: CASSFAVGTDTQYF. The gene calls are TRBV28 and TRBJ2-3, with D unresolved. With 3 bases removed from V and 3 bases from J, the gap between germline ends came to 10 bases. The CDR3 extends over 14 amino acids. The germline gives CDR1 MDHEN, CDR2 SYDVKM.

Regarding this clonotype: Here the CDR3 omits its conserved ending phenylalanine or tryptophan, so a read error is the likely source. The chain recombines TRBV12-3 or TRBV12-4 with TRBJ1-1, with TRBD1 as a possible D gene (5 bases). This CDR3 region has 14 residues. V was clipped by 6 bases and J by 6 bases, with 17 bases between them. CDR3 bases: TGTGCCAGCAGCCGGGCCAGGGTGGTTGCTGAAGCTTTCTTG. It encodes CASSRARVVAEAFL.

Regarding this clonotype: Because the CDR3 is missing its conserved closing phenylalanine or tryptophan, this is likely a read error. The chain combines TRBV27 with TRBJ2-1; TRBD2 agrees at 8 bases. Germline values: CDR1 MNHEY, CDR2 SMNVEV (reference sequence). The trim removed 5 bases at V and 5 bases at J, leaving 8 bases unmatched. The CDR3 consists of 15 residues. CDR3 sequence (DNA): TGTGCCAGCAGTCCGACGACTAGCGTCAACAATGAGCAGTTCTTA. It yields the protein CASSPTTSVNNEQFL.

This clonotype was detected ten times or more. This sequence joins TRBV7-8 and TRBJ1-5; unclear D gene. Germline V gene lookup returns CDR1 SGHVS and CDR2 FQNEAQ. This CDR3 has 13 residues. V shed 4 bases and J shed 4 bases, with 8 bases lying between them. The CDR3 sequence: CASSSAANQPQHF. CDR3 coding DNA: TGTGCCAGCAGCTCCGCCGCGAATCAGCCCCAGCATTTT.

Ten or more counts support this clonotype. The chain has TRBV7-8 and TRBJ2-5; D perhaps matches TRBD2 (5 bases). CDR1 and CDR2 (germline): SGHVS, FQNEAQ. Trimming removed 2 bases from V and 0 bases from J, with 10 bases in between. This CDR3 spans 15 amino acids. The CDR3 loop reads CASSLLGEYQETQYF. The DNA for the CDR3 is TGTGCCAGCAGCTTACTTGGGGAGTACCAAGAGACCCAGTACTTC.

V is TRBV18 and J is TRBJ2-1; TRBD2 aligns across 9 bases. CDR1 and CDR2 (germline): KGHSH, LQKENI. Trimming cost V 0 bases and J 6 bases; bases outside gene matches: 9. The CDR3 extends over 17 amino acids. Here the CDR3 DNA reads TGTGCCAGCTCACCACCGGGCGGGACTAGCCGGGGCAATGAGCAGTTCTTC. It specifies CASSPPGGTSRGNEQFF.

This clonotype showed up just a few times. This chain joins TRBV7-8 and TRBJ2-1; D not certain. Germline CDR1 and CDR2: SGHVS and FQNEAQ. V lost 1 base and J lost 0, with 10 bases in between. The CDR3 consists of 16 residues. This CDR3 reads CASSLVGYSSYNEQFF. CDR3 nucleotides: TGTGCCAGCAGCTTAGTTGGGTATAGCTCCTACAATGAGCAGTTCTTC.

This clonotype came up a few times. The chain has TRBV7-3 and TRBJ2-2; D call uncertain. Germline V gene lookup returns CDR1 SGHTA and CDR2 FQGTGA. The CDR3 is 12 residues long. V lost 6 bases to trimming and J lost 3 bases, with 5 bases between them. This CDR3 reads CASRLDTGELFF. The DNA of the CDR3 is TGTGCCAGCAGGTTGGACACCGGGGAGCTGTTTTTT.

The V call is TRBV25-1, the J call TRBJ2-1; a possible D gene is TRBD2 (5 bases). CDR1 is MGHDK and CDR2 is SYGVNS in the germline V gene. Between the trimmed V and J ends, which lost 6 bases and 7 bases, there was a span of 19 bases. The CDR3 is made up of 15 amino acids. CDR3 in DNA: TGTGCCAGCAGCCGTAACCCCGTGAGGGTAAATGAGCAGTTCTTC. Protein product: CASSRNPVRVNEQFF.

The rearrangement joins TRBV7-8 to TRBJ1-1; D not resolved. Germline V gene sequence: CDR1 SGHVS, CDR2 FQNEAQ. This CDR3 has 14 residues. The germline V and J ends were trimmed by 4 bases and 2 bases, with 11 bases remaining between them. CDR3 sequence reads: CASSYRPGNTEAFF. Written as DNA, the CDR3 is TGTGCCAGCAGCTATAGACCGGGAAACACTGAAGCTTTCTTT.

The chain uses TRBV5-6 and TRBJ1-4; 9 bases agree with TRBD1. From germline, CDR1 is SGHDT and CDR2 YYEEEE. The CDR3 spans 14 residues. V shed 2 bases, J shed 8 bases, and the junction held 4 bases outside the gene matches. DNA of the CDR3: TGTGCCAGCAGCTTCCGGGACAGGGACGAAAAACTGTTTTTT. Its protein product is CASSFRDRDEKLFF.

This clonotype was observed a handful of times. V gene TRBV7-8 combines with J gene TRBJ2-1; D ambiguous. Germline V CDR1 and CDR2: SGHVS, FQNEAQ. The CDR3 length is 13 residues. V gave up 3 bases and J gave up 5 bases, with 8 bases separating them. This chain's CDR3 is CASSFGPDNEQFF. Written as DNA, the CDR3 is TGTGCCAGCAGCTTCGGGCCAGACAATGAGCAGTTCTTC.

In the case of this clonotype: A read error is possible here, since a much larger clone lies one base away. This chain links TRBV5-6 with TRBJ2-2; 9 bases are a match to TRBD2. V dropped 2 bases and J dropped 0; count of bases not matched to a gene: 2. Germline V gene sequence: CDR1 SGHDT, CDR2 YYEEEE. This CDR3 comprises 16 residues. The CDR3 DNA reads as TGTGCCAGCAGCTTAGGCGGGAGGGCGAACACCGGGGAGCTGTTTTTT. This gives the protein CASSLGGRANTGELFF.

There are a few counts of this clonotype. The CDR3 spells CASSPSWTYGYTF. CDR3 nucleotide sequence: TGTGCCAGCAGTCCATCCTGGACTTATGGCTACACCTTC. The chain is built from TRBV28 and TRBJ1-2; D not certain. The germline V and J ends were trimmed by 5 bases and 5 bases, with 12 bases remaining between them. CDR3 length equals 13 residues. CDR1 is MDHEN and CDR2 is SYDVKM in the germline V gene.

This clonotype was observed a few times. This chain joins TRBV2 and TRBJ2-2, with 9 bases fitting TRBD2. Germline loops: CDR1 SNHLY, CDR2 FYNNEI. The CDR3 sequence is 18 residues long. V lost 0 bases to trimming and J lost 3 bases; unmatched junction nucleotides: 8. The CDR3 loop is CASSEAVSSGVYTGELFF. CDR3 DNA sequence: TGTGCCAGCAGTGAAGCGGTCTCTAGCGGGGTGTACACCGGGGAGCTGTTTTTT.